This T cell receptor (beta chain) was sequenced during a study of CD8 T cells in ankylosing spondylitis. Regarding the study as a whole: A TCR beta motif of roughly 8 highly homologous variants appeared characteristic of ankylosing spondylitis blood. Existing reports had already noted some motif variants in reactive arthritis synovial fluid and blood. The study looked at matched synovial fluid samples from ankylosing spondylitis patients. Disease-linked clones were reported to be significantly enriched there.

Germline V gene lookup returns CDR1 MNHEY and CDR2 SVGEGT. Deletions cut 0 bases from V and 0 bases from J, with 9 bases between. This CDR3 spans 15 amino acids. In making TCR beta libraries, quantitative 5'-RACE with molecular barcodes was used. Using its own MiXCR run on the 5' RACE reads, TCRdb lists one record per CDR3 protein. The data contain 200,000 to 250,000 distinct CDR3 sequences, roughly 25% of them seen just once; the ten biggest clones take up about 6.2%. This clonotype was picked up many times. Its antigen is not identified. The V and J genes are TRBV6-2 or TRBV6-3 and TRBJ2-7; TRBD2 is a possible D gene (5 bases). The origin of this receptor is a male donor with ankylosing spondylitis or in good health (not recorded which). Sequencing was performed on blood, either unsorted or a sorted T cell fraction (not recorded which). CDR3 sequence reads: CASSYSRGSSYEQYF. The CDR3 nucleotides are TGTGCCAGCAGTTACTCTCGGGGAAGCTCCTACGAGCAGTACTTC.